This T cell receptor (beta chain) was found in a study of T cells in narcolepsy. Study information: Healthy controls were enrolled alongside patients with narcolepsy type 1 or type 2.

Study-wide findings and caveats: Comparing one patient's CSF and blood CD4+ clonotypes highlighted HCRT- and TRIB2-specific autoreactive clonotypes. Autoreactive clonotypes reportedly recurred in blood of same and different patients, not controls.

Sequencing used immunoSEQ multiplex PCR; TCRdb keeps in-frame clones, though not all of them. The sample has more than 30,000 clones, 79% seen once; the top ten hold about 1.1%. For this clone: Its antigen is currently unknown.

Germline CDR1 is MNHNS and CDR2 is SASEGT. The CDR3 is 14 residues long. The V end was cut by 6 bases, the J end by 3 bases, with 12 bases between. This rearrangement joins TRBV6-1 to TRBJ1-5; D not resolved. The receptor was isolated from a human donor with narcolepsy. The sample taken for sequencing was CD45RA- memory CD4+ T cells from PBMCs. CDR3 nucleotides: TGTGCCAGCAGCCGCGACGGATCCAATCAGCCCCAGCATTTT. It codes for CASSRDGSNQPQHF.